Each of the 20 T cell receptor beta chains below was sequenced from the same sample in a study of early T cells in non-severe SARS-CoV-2 infection (dated by TCRdb to the early 2020s). Library preparation employed 5' RACE. TCRdb lists the instrument as NextSeq 500. TCRdb handled the public reads itself, with Q25 trimming in fastp and clone calling in MiXCR, and kept productive beta chains. Identical CDR3 protein sequences are pooled into one entry, listed with their most common genes and DNA. The sample yields approximately 67,000 distinct CDR3 sequences; 11% were counted once. In total, the top ten clones hold approximately 4.2% of the sample. The material sequenced was whole blood. These receptors were obtained from an adult who was a healthcare worker with PCR-confirmed SARS-CoV-2 infection or an uninfected control (not recorded which).

This clonotype was observed many times. CDR3 DNA sequence: TGTGCCAGCAGTTTGAGGACAGGGGGCACCGGGGAGCTGTTTTTT. The encoded protein is CASSLRTGGTGELFF. The chain has TRBV27 and TRBJ2-2; TRBD1 agrees at 10 bases. This CDR3 comprises 15 residues. Germline loops: CDR1 MNHEY, CDR2 SMNVEV (reference sequence). The trim removed 3 bases at V and 4 bases at J, leaving 2 bases unmatched.

This clonotype was recorded many times. V is TRBV27 and J is TRBJ1-1; D is unclear. The CDR3 covers 13 residues. Germline CDR1 MNHEY, CDR2 SMNVEV (reference sequence). V was trimmed by 2 bases and J by 3 bases, leaving 7 bases between them. The CDR3 loop reads CASSLALHTEAFF. The CDR3 DNA sequence: TGTGCCAGCAGTTTAGCTTTACACACTGAAGCTTTCTTT.

This clonotype was seen many times. V usage is TRBV18 and J usage is TRBJ1-2; 7 bases agree with TRBD1. The CDR3 has 16 amino acids. From germline, CDR1 is KGHSH and CDR2 LQKENI. J gave up 6 bases and V 1 base, and 11 bases lay outside the gene matches. The CDR3 loop is CASSPRGGGLPDGYTF. The CDR3 DNA is TGTGCCAGCTCACCACGCGGAGGGGGCCTACCGGATGGCTACACCTTC.

The V and J genes are TRBV12-3 or TRBV12-4 and TRBJ1-5; the D is unclear. The CDR3 length is 13 residues. Trimming removed 7 bases at V and 5 bases at J, with 12 bases between. CDR3 DNA sequence: TGTGCCAGCACCCCCTCCGGGTATCAGCCCCAGCATTTT. Its protein is CASTPSGYQPQHF.

This clonotype occurred many times. The rearrangement uses TRBV20-1 and TRBJ1-2; D unresolved. This CDR3 comprises 14 residues. Germline CDR1 reads DFQATT; CDR2 reads SNEGSKA (reference sequence). The germline V and J ends were trimmed by 6 bases and 3 bases, with 17 bases remaining between them. The DNA for the CDR3 is TGCAGTGCCCTCCCTGGACCGGTGTACTATGGCTACACCTTC. Translation gives CSALPGPVYYGYTF.

This clonotype has ten or more counts. The chain employs TRBV7-2 and TRBJ2-1; D not certain. V was shortened by 3 bases and J by 6 bases, with 9 bases between the two germline ends. The CDR3 contains 13 residues. The V gene's germline CDR1 is SGHTA and CDR2 FQGNSA. CDR3 protein: CASSFGAINEQFF. CDR3 sequence (DNA): TGTGCCAGCAGCTTCGGCGCGATCAATGAGCAGTTCTTC.

This clonotype was observed at least ten times. The chain employs TRBV14 and TRBJ2-1, with D perhaps TRBD1 (6 bases). The CDR3 has 15 residues. The V and J ends lost 4 bases and 5 bases respectively, with 15 bases between them. Germline assignment: CDR1 SGHDN and CDR2 FVKESK. The DNA for the CDR3 is TGTGCCAGCAGCCGGACAGTCGGATACCACAATGAGCAGTTCTTC. Translating gives CASSRTVGYHNEQFF.

Many counts were recorded for this clonotype. This chain links TRBV4-1 with TRBJ2-1, with 10 positions matching TRBD2. Per the germline V gene, CDR1 is MGHRA and CDR2 is YSYEKL. This CDR3 has 15 residues. Unmatched junction bases numbered 5, after V lost 2 bases and J lost 7 bases. The CDR3 is CASSQLAGVRNEQFF. The CDR3 bases are TGCGCCAGCAGCCAACTAGCGGGAGTAAGGAATGAGCAGTTCTTC.

This clonotype was recorded a few times. The genes are TRBV27 and TRBJ2-7; 7 bases are a match to TRBD2. Germline CDR1 reads MNHEY; CDR2 reads SMNVEV (reference sequence). V was clipped by 5 bases and J by 3 bases; unmatched bases: 4. This CDR3 has 13 residues. In DNA form, the CDR3 reads TGTGCCAGCAGTCCATGGGGGGGCTACGAGCAGTACTTC. Translation: CASSPWGGYEQYF.

This clonotype was seen ten or more times. The chain combines TRBV5-1 with TRBJ2-5; TRBD2 is a possible D gene (6 bases). In germline, CDR1 is SGHRS, CDR2 YFSETQ. Between the trimmed V and J ends, which lost 0 bases and 4 bases, there was a span of 13 bases. There are 15 residues in the CDR3. The CDR3 here is CASSLGAGPPETQYF. DNA for the CDR3: TGCGCCAGCAGCTTGGGGGCGGGGCCCCCAGAGACCCAGTACTTC.

In its sample, this clonotype was seen many times. J is TRBJ1-4 and V is TRBV10-3; D unclear. V was trimmed by 3 bases and J by 4 bases, leaving 9 bases between them. Looked up from germline, CDR1 is ENHRY and CDR2 is SYGVKD. This CDR3 has 14 residues. CDR3 DNA sequence: TGTGCCATCAGTGAAAACCTACTTAATGAAAAACTGTTTTTT. It specifies CAISENLLNEKLFF.

At least ten counts were recorded for this clonotype. This sequence joins TRBV6-6 and TRBJ2-1, with TRBD2 identical over 12 bases. The V gene end was trimmed by 10 bases and the J gene end by 5 bases; junction bases not matched to a gene: 18. Germline values: CDR1 MNHNY, CDR2 SVGAGI (reference sequence). The CDR3 consists of 18 residues. The CDR3: CATYTSGLAGAAHNEQFF. The CDR3, as DNA: TGTGCCACTTATACCTCGGGACTAGCGGGTGCTGCCCACAATGAGCAGTTCTTC.

The rearrangement joins TRBV6-2 or TRBV6-3 to TRBJ2-1; 7 nucleotides align to TRBD2. Looked up from germline, CDR1 is MNHEY and CDR2 is SVGEGT. The V gene end was trimmed by 9 bases and the J gene end by 7 bases; junction bases not matched to a gene: 18. This CDR3 comprises 16 residues. CDR3 nucleotides: TGTGCCAGGTCACAGAAGCGGGAACCCCTGAGGAATGAGCAGTTCTTC. Protein product: CARSQKREPLRNEQFF.

The chain employs TRBV11-2 and TRBJ2-5, with D perhaps being TRBD1 or TRBD2 (5 bases each). Per germline, CDR1 SGHAT and CDR2 FQNNGV. Trimming took 3 bases from V and 7 from J, leaving 9 bases between them. The CDR3 has 12 amino acids. The CDR3 region has the DNA TGTGCCAGCAGCTTGGAGAGGGGGACCCAGTACTTC. Amino acid sequence: CASSLERGTQYF.

This clonotype has ten or more counts. The DNA of the CDR3 is TGTGCCAGCAGCGATCTCAATCAGCCCCAGCATTTT. Its translation is CASSDLNQPQHF. The chain couples TRBV7-9 to TRBJ1-5, with no clear D. Trimming shortened V by 5 bases and J by 3 bases, and 5 bases separated the two germline ends. Looked up from germline, CDR1 is SEHNR and CDR2 is FQNEAQ (reference sequence). The CDR3 is made up of 12 amino acids.

This clonotype was counted at least ten times. The chain carries TRBV4-2 and TRBJ1-4; D remains unclear. Trimming left V 3 bases short and J 0 bases short, with 11 bases between. CDR1 and CDR2 (germline): LGHNA, YNFKEQ. The CDR3 sequence is 16 residues long. CDR3 bases: TGTGCCAGCAGCCATCAAGGGAAATCAACTAATGAAAAACTGTTTTTT. Protein: CASSHQGKSTNEKLFF.

This clonotype was recorded many times. The V call is TRBV20-1, the J call TRBJ2-1; 12 bases are a match to TRBD2. Germline loops: CDR1 DFQATT, CDR2 SNEGSKA (reference sequence). The CDR3 is made up of 15 amino acids. Unmatched junction bases numbered 5, after V lost 1 base and J lost 7 bases. CDR3 in amino acids: CSARGLAGDGNEQFF. For the CDR3, the DNA is TGCAGTGCTAGAGGACTAGCGGGGGACGGTAATGAGCAGTTCTTC.

Ten or more counts support this clonotype. This chain links TRBV6-5 with TRBJ2-1, with 10 nucleotides matching TRBD1. V gave up 0 bases and J gave up 12 bases; unmatched junction bases: 14. The V gene's germline CDR1 is MNHEY and CDR2 SVGAGI. CDR3 length: 17 amino acids. In nucleotides, the CDR3 is TGTGCCAGCAGTTACTCGATGGACAGGGGGGTCAATGAGAGGCAGTTCTTC. This gives the protein CASSYSMDRGVNERQFF.

This clonotype has ten or more counts. The V call is TRBV5-1, the J call TRBJ2-5; TRBD1 matches at 9 bases. Germline lookup yields CDR1 SGHRS and CDR2 YFSETQ. The CDR3 is 16 amino acids. J was trimmed by 2 bases and V by 3 bases; bases with no gene match: 8. CDR3 loop: CASSSGTGTIQETQYF. The CDR3 DNA reads as TGCGCCAGCAGCTCCGGGACAGGGACTATTCAAGAGACCCAGTACTTC. Using reference TRBV5-1 and TRBJ2-5 for the parts outside the CDR3, the full variable domain is KAGVTQTPRYLIKTRGQQVTLSCSPISGHRSVSWYQQTPGQGLQFLFEYFSETQRNKGNFPGRFSGRQFSNSRSEMNVSTLELGDSALYLCASSSGTGTIQETQYFGPGTRLLVL.

This clonotype was counted many times. The chain is built from TRBV21-1 and TRBJ1-1; the table names TRBD1, a call not compared with the DNA. TRBV21-1 is designated a pseudogene. The CDR3 length is 16 residues. Written as DNA, the CDR3 is TGTGCCAGCAGCTCAAACTCAGGGACAGTGAACACTGAAGCTTTCTTT. It is translated as CASSSNSGTVNTEAFF.